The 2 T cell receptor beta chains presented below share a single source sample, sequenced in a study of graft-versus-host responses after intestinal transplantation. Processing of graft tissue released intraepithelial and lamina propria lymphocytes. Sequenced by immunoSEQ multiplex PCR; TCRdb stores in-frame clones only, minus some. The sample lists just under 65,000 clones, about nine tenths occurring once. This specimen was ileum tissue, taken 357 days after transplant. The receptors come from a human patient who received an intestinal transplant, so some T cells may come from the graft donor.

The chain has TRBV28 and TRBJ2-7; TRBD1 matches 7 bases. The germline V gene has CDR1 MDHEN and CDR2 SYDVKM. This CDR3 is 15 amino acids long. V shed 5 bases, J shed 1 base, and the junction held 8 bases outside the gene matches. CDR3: CASSRTGVQSYEQYF. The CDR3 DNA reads TGTGCCAGCAGTCGCACAGGGGTACAGTCCTACGAGCAGTACTTC.

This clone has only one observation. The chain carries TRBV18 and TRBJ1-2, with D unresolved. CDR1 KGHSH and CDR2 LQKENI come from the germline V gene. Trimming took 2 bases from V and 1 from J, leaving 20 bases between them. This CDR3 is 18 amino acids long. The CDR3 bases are TGTGCCAGCTCACCATTTATTCGTGCAACAGCTTATAACTATGGCTACACCTTC. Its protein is CASSPFIRATAYNYGYTF.